A selection of T cell receptor beta chains follows, all from one sample in a study of T cell changes during pregnancy in multiple sclerosis. Assay used: immunoSEQ multiplex PCR; TCRdb lists only in-frame clones, some missing. The top ten hold approximately 0.64% of the sample, which has tens of thousands of clones, 80% to 95% seen once. Sequenced here: CD4+ T cells from peripheral blood mononuclear cells, sampled after pregnancy. The receptor set was obtained from a female donor with multiple sclerosis, enrolled in a pregnancy study. Each CDR3 is given with its conserved first and last residue. D genes are given only for firm matches. Clone size is not always given. Where it is, it says once, few, many or a class for expanded clones.

CDR3	DNA	size	V	J	D
CASSLGAYGDTQYF	TGTGCCAGCAGCTTGGGGGCCTACGGAGATACGCAGTATTTT	.	TRBV7-2	TRBJ2-3	.
CASSVGPDSTGELFF	TGTGCCAGCAGCGTGGGGCCAGATTCTACCGGGGAGCTGTTTTTT	.	TRBV9	TRBJ2-2	.
CASSSRVFSGANVLTF	TGTGCCAGCAGTTCCCGGGTTTTCTCTGGGGCCAACGTCCTGACTTTC	once	TRBV27	TRBJ2-6	.
CASSLQEGRPQHF	TGTGCCAGCAGCTTACAGGAGGGAAGGCCCCAGCATTTT	.	TRBV5-5	TRBJ1-5	.
CASSGGSTAFF	TGTGCCAGCAGTGGGGGCAGTACAGCTTTCTTT	.	TRBV11-2	TRBJ1-1	.
CASSPDRGGTDTQYF	TGTGCCAGCAGTCCGGACAGGGGGGGCACAGATACGCAGTATTTT	once	TRBV2	TRBJ2-3	TRBD1
CASSLEGGRRSNYGYTF	TGTGCCAGCAGCTTGGAAGGGGGCAGGCGGTCAAACTATGGCTACACCTTC	few	TRBV5-6	TRBJ1-2	TRBD1
CASSLGSAGGSVGETQYF	TGCGCCAGCAGCTTGGGGTCGGCAGGGGGCTCCGTAGGGGAGACCCAGTACTTC	.	TRBV5-1	TRBJ2-5	TRBD1
CASSLGTGNSPLHF	TGTGCCAGCAGCTTAGGGACAGGAAATTCACCCCTCCACTTT	.	TRBV7-2	TRBJ1-6	TRBD1
CASGPGTGGADTQYF	TGTGCCAGCGGCCCCGGGACAGGGGGCGCAGATACGCAGTATTTT	.	TRBV6-4	TRBJ2-3	TRBD1
CASSLTSLHEQFF	TGTGCCAGCAGCTTGACTAGCCTTCATGAGCAGTTCTTC	once	TRBV13	TRBJ2-1	TRBD2
CASSLVGQGPLWYTF	TGTGCCAGCAGCTTGGTGGGACAGGGTCCTTTGTGGTACACCTTC	.	TRBV5-6	TRBJ1-2	TRBD1
CASGTGRNTEAFF	TGTGCCAGCGGAACAGGGCGCAACACTGAAGCTTTCTTT	once	TRBV19	TRBJ1-1	.
CASSLVVGIGGYEQYF	TGTGCCAGCAGCTTAGTCGTCGGAATAGGGGGCTACGAGCAGTACTTC	.	TRBV7-2	TRBJ2-7	.
CASSFLGRNSYGYTF	TGTGCCAGCAGCTTTTTAGGTCGAAACAGCTATGGCTACACCTTC	.	TRBV5-5	TRBJ1-2	.
CASSPGRDTAAGANVLTF	TGCGCCAGCAGCCCCGGCCGGGACACCGCAGCTGGGGCCAACGTCCTGACTTTC	.	TRBV5-1	TRBJ2-6	.
CASSFRQADYEQYF	TGTGCCAGCAGCTTCCGACAGGCGGACTACGAGCAGTACTTC	.	TRBV7-8	TRBJ2-7	.
CASSYSGPGDYNEQFF	TGTGCCAGTAGTTACTCGGGGCCAGGGGACTACAATGAGCAGTTCTTC	.	TRBV19	TRBJ2-1	.